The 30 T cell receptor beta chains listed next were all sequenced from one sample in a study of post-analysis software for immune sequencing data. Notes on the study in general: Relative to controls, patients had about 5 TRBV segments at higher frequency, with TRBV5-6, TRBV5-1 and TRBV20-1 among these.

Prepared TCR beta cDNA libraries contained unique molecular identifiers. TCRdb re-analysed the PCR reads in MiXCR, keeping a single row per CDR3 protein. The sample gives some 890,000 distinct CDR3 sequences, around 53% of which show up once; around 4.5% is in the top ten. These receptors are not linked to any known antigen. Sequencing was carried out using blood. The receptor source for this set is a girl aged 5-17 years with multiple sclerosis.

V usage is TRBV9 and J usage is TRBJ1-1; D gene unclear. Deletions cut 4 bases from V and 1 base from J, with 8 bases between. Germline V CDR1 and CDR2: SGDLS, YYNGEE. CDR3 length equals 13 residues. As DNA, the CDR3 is TGTGCCAGCAGCTCCCAAGCGAACACTGAAGCTTTCTTT. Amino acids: CASSSQANTEAFF.

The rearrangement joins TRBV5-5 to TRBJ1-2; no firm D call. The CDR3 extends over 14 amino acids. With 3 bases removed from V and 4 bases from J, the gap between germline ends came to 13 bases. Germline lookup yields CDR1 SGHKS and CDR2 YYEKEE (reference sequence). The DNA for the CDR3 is TGTGCCAGCAGCTACGGACTCACCCTCTATGGCTACACCTTC. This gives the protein CASSYGLTLYGYTF.

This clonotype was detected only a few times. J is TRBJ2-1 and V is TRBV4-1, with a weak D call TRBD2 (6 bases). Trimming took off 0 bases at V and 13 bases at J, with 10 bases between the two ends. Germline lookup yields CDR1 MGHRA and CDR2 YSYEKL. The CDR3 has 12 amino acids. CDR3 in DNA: TGCGCCAGCAGCCAAGAGGGACTCCTTCAGTTCTTC. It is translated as CASSQEGLLQFF.

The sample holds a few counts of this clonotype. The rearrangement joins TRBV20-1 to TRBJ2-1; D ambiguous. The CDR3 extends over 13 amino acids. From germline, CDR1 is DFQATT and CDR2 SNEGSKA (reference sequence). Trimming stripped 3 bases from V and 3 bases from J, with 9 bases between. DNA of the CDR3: TGCAGTGCTAGTAACGCCAGCTACAATGAGCAGTTCTTC. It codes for CSASNASYNEQFF.

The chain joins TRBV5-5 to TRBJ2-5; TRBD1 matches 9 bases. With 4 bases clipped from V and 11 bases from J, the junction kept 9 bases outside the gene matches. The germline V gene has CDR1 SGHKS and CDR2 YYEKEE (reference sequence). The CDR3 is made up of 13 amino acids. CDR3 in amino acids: CASSEQGALSQYF. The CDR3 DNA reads TGTGCCAGCAGCGAACAGGGGGCACTGAGTCAGTACTTC.

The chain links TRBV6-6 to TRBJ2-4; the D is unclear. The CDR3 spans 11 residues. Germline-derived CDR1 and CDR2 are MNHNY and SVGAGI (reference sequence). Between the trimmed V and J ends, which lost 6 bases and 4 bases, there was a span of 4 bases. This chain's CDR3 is CASSTKNIQYF. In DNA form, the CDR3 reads TGTGCCAGCAGCACGAAAAACATTCAGTACTTC.

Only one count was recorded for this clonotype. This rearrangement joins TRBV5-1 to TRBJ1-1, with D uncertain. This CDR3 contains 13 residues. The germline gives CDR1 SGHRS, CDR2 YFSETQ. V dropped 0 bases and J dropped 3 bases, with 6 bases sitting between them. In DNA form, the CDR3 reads TGCGCCAGCAGCTTGGGTCCATACACTGAAGCTTTCTTT. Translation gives CASSLGPYTEAFF.

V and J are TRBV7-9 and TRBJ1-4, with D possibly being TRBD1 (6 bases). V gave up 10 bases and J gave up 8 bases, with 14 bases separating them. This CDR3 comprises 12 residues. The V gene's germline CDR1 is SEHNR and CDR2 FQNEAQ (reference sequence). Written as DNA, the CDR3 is TGTGCCACCCCTAGGGGGGGAGAAAAACTGTTTTTT. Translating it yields CATPRGGEKLFF. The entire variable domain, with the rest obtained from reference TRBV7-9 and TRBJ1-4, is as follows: DTGVSQNPRHKITKRGQNVTFRCDPISEHNRLYWYRQTLGQGPEFLTYFQNEAQLEKSRLLSDRFSAERPKGSFSTLEIQRTEQGDSAMYLCATPRGGEKLFFGSGTQLSVL.

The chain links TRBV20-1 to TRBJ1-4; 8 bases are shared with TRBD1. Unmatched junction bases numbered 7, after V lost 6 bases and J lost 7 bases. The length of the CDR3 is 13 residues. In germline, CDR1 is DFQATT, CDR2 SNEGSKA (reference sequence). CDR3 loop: CSAGGQDGEKLFF. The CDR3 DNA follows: TGCAGTGCGGGGGGACAGGACGGTGAAAAACTGTTTTTT.

CDR3: CASSFTLQYQETQYF. The CDR3 DNA is TGTGCCAGCAGCTTCACGCTACAATACCAAGAGACCCAGTACTTC. The V gene is TRBV11-2, the J gene TRBJ2-5; no definite D call. Trimming left V 3 bases short and J 0 bases short, with 11 bases between. Germline-derived CDR1 and CDR2 are SGHAT and FQNNGV. This CDR3 has 15 residues.

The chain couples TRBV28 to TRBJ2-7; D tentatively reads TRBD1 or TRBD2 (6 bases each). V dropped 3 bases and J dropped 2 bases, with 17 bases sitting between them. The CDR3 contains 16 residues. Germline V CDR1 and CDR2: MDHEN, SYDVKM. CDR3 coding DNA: TGTGCCAGCAGTTTCAGGGGAGGTGGCACTGCCTACGAGCAGTACTTC. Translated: CASSFRGGGTAYEQYF.

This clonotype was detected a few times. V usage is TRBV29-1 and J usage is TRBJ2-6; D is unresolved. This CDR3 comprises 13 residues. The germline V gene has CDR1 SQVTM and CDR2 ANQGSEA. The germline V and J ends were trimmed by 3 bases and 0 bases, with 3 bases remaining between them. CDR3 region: CSVDSSGANVLTF. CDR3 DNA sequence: TGCAGCGTTGACAGCTCTGGGGCCAACGTCCTGACTTTC.

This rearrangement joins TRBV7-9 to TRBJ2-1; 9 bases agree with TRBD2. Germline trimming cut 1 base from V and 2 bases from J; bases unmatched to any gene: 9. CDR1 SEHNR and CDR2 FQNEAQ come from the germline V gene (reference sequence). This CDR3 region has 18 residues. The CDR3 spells CASSLGTLAGYTYNEQFF. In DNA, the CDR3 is TGTGCCAGCAGCTTAGGGACGCTAGCGGGATACACCTACAATGAGCAGTTCTTC.

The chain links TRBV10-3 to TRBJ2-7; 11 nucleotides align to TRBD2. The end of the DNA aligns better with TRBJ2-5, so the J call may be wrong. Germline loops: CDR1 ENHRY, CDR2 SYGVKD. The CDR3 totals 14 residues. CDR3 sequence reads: CAISELAGDGTQYF. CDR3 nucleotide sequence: TGTGCCATCAGTGAACTAGCGGGGGACGGGACCCAGTACTTC.

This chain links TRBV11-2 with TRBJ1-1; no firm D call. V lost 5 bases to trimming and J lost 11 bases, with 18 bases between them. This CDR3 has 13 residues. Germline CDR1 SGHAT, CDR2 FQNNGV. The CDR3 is CASSTGAGSPAFF. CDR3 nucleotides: TGTGCCAGCAGCACCGGTGCGGGCTCTCCGGCTTTCTTT.

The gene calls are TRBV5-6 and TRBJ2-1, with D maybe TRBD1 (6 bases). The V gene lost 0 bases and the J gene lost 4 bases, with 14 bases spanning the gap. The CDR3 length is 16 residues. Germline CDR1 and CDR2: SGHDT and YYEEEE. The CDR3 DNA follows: TGTGCCAGCAGCTTGGTGGACAGACCTGAATACAATGAGCAGTTCTTC. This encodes CASSLVDRPEYNEQFF. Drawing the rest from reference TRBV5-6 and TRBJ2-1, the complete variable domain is DAGVTQSPTHLIKTRGQQVTLRCSPKSGHDTVSWYQQALGQGPQFIFQYYEEEERQRGNFPDRFSGHQFPNYSSELNVNALLLGDSALYLCASSLVDRPEYNEQFFGPGTRLTVL.

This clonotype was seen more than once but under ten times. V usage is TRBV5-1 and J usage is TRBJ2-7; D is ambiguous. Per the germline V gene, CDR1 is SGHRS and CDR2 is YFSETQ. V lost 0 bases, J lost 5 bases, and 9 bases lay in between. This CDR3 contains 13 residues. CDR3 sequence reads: CASSLETENEQYF. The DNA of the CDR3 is TGCGCCAGCAGCTTGGAGACCGAAAACGAGCAGTACTTC.

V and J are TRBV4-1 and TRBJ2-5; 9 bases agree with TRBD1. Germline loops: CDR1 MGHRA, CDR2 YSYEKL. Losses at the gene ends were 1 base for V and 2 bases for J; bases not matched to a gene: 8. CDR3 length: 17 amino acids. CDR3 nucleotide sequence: TGCGCCAGCAGCCAAGTAATGGGGACAGGGCCTCAAGAGACCCAGTACTTC. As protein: CASSQVMGTGPQETQYF.

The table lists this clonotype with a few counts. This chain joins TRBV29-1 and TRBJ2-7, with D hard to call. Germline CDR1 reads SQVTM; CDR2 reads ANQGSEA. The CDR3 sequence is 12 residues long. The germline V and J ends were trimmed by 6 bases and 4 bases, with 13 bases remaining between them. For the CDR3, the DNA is TGCAGCGTAGGTGGAAACGAATACGAGCAGTACTTC. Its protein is CSVGGNEYEQYF.

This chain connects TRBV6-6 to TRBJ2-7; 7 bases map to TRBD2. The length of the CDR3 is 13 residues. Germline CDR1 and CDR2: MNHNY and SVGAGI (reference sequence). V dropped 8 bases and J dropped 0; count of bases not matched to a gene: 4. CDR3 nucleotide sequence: TGTGCCAGCGGGGGGGGAGTCTCCTACGAGCAGTACTTC. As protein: CASGGGVSYEQYF.

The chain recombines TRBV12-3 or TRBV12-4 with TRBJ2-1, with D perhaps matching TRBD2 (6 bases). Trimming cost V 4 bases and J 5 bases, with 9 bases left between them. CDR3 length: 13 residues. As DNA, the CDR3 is TGTGCCAGCAGTTCTCGCGGGGACAATGAGCAGTTCTTC. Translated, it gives CASSSRGDNEQFF.

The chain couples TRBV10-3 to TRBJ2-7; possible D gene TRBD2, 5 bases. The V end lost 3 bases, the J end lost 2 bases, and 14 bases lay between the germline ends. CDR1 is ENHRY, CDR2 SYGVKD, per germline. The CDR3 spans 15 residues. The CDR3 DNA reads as TGTGCCATCAGTGAACCCCAGGCCGGGACCTACGAGCAGTACTTC. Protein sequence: CAISEPQAGTYEQYF.

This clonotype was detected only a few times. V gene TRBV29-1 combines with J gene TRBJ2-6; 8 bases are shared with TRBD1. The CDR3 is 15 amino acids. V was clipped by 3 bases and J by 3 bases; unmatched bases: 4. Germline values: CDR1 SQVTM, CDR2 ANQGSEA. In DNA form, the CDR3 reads TGCAGCGTTGAGGCAGGGGGCTTTGGGGCCAACGTCCTGACTTTC. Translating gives CSVEAGGFGANVLTF.

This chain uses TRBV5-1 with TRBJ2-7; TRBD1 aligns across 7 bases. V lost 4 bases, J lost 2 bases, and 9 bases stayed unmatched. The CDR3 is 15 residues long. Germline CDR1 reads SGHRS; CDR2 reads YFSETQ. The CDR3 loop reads CASSNGQVPTYEQYF. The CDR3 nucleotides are TGCGCCAGCAGCAATGGACAGGTTCCGACCTACGAGCAGTACTTC. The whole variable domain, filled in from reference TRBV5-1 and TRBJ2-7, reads KAGVTQTPRYLIKTRGQQVTLSCSPISGHRSVSWYQQTPGQGLQFLFEYFSETQRNKGNFPGRFSGRQFSNSRSEMNVSTLELGDSALYLCASSNGQVPTYEQYFGPGTRLTVT.

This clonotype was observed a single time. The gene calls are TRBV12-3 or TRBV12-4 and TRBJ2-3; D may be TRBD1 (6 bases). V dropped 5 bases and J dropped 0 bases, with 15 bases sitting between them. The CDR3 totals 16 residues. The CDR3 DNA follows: TGTGCCAGCAGTCCAGACAGGCTAACCAGCACAGATACGCAGTATTTT. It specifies CASSPDRLTSTDTQYF.

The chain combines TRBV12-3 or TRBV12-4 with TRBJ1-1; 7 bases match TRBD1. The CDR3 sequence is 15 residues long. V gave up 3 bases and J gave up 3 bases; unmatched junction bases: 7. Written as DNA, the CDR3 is TGTGCCAGCAGTTTTCGATCTGGACAGGACACTGAAGCTTTCTTT. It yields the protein CASSFRSGQDTEAFF.

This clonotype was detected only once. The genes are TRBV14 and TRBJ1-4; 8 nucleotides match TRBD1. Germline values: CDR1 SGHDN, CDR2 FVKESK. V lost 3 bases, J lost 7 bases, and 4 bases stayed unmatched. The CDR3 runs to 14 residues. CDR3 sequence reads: CASSHSTGGEKLFF. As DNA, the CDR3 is TGTGCCAGCAGCCACTCAACAGGGGGTGAAAAACTGTTTTTT.

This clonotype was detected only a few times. For the CDR3, the DNA is TGTGCCAGCAGCTTGCATTGGACAGGGCCCACCTTC. Protein: CASSLHWTGPTF. The genes are TRBV5-5 and TRBJ1-2; 8 bases are shared with TRBD1. CDR1 is SGHKS, CDR2 YYEKEE, per germline (reference sequence). After removal of 1 base from V and 13 bases from J, the junction contained 6 bases not matched to a gene. The CDR3 extends over 12 amino acids.

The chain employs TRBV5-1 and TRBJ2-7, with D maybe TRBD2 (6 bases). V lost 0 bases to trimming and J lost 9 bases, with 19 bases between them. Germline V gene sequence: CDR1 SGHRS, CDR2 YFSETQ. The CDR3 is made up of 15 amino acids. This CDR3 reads CASSLATGENRVQYF. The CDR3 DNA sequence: TGCGCCAGCAGCTTGGCAACGGGGGAAAATAGGGTGCAGTACTTC.

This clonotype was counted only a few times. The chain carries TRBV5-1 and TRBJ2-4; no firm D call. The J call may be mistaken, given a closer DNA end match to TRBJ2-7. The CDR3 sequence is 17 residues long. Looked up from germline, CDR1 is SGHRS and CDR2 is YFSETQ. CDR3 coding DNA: TGCGCCAGCAGCTTGGCCGCAGTCATCAGGTCACGGGACGAGCAGTACTTC. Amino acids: CASSLAAVIRSRDEQYF.